What follows are 2 T cell receptor beta chains derived from one specimen sequenced in a study of cytomegalovirus exposure and HLA in healthy donors. The PCR ran on 60 Vbeta and 13 Jbeta primers. The method was immunoSEQ multiplex PCR; TCRdb's version includes in-frame clones alone and lacks a portion of them. The data show 150,000 or so clones, with approximately 70% seen just once and 1.5% to 2% held by the top ten. Sequenced input: PBMCs. Receptor source: a woman aged 18 to 35 in good health and CMV-seronegative.

This clone has just a few counts. V usage is TRBV2 and J usage is TRBJ1-5; 7 bases line up with TRBD1. The CDR3 consists of 17 residues. The V gene end was trimmed by 4 bases and the J gene end by 0 bases; junction bases not matched to a gene: 9. Per germline, CDR1 SNHLY and CDR2 FYNNEI. CDR3 sequence reads: CASSATGAQYSNQPQHF. CDR3 nucleotides: TGTGCCAGCAGTGCAACAGGGGCTCAGTATAGCAATCAGCCCCAGCATTTT.

The chain joins TRBV7-2 to TRBJ2-1; 7 nucleotides match TRBD1. CDR3 length: 15 residues. V lost 4 bases to trimming and J lost 2 bases; unmatched junction nucleotides: 5. CDR1 is SGHTA, CDR2 FQGNSA, per germline. CDR3: CASSSRQGPYNEQFF. The CDR3 nucleotides read TGTGCCAGCAGCTCCCGACAGGGACCCTACAATGAGCAGTTCTTC.